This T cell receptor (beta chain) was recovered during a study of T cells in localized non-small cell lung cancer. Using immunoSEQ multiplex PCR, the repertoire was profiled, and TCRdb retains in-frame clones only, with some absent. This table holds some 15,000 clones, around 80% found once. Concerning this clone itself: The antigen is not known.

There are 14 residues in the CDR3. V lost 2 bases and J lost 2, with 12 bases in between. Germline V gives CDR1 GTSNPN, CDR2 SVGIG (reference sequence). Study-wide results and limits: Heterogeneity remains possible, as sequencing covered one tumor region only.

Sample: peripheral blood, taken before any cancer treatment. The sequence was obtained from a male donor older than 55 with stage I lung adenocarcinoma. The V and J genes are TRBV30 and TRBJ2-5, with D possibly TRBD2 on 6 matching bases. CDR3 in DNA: TGTGCCTGGAGTTCCAGGAGGGGACAAGAGACCCAGTACTTC. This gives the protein CAWSSRRGQETQYF. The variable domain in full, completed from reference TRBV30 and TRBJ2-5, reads SQTIHQWPATLVQPVGSPLSLECTVEGTSNPNLYWYRQAAGRGLQLLFYSVGIGQISSEVPQNLSASRPQDRQFILSSKKLLLSDSGFYLCAWSSRRGQETQYFGPGTRLLVL.